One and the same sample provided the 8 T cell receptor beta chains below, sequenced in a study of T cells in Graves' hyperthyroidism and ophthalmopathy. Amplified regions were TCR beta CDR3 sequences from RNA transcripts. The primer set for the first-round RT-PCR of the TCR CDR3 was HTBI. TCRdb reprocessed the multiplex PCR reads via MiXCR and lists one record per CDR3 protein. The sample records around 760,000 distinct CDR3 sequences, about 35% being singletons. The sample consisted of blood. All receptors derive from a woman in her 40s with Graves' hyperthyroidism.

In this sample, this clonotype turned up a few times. CDR3 DNA sequence: TGTGCCAGCAGACCGTTTGTAAGGGGAGGTGAAAAACTGTTTTTT. This sequence encodes CASRPFVRGGEKLFF. The chain is built from TRBV6-5 and TRBJ1-4, with D perhaps TRBD1 (5 bases). Looked up from germline, CDR1 is MNHEY and CDR2 is SVGAGI. This CDR3 comprises 15 residues. Between the trimmed V and J ends, which lost 6 bases and 7 bases, there was a span of 18 bases.

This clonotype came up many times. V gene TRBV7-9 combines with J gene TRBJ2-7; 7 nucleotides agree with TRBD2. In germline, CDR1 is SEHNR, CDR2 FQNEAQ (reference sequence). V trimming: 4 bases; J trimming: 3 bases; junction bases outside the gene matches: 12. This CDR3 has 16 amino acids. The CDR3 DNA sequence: TGTGCCAGCAGCTCCTTCCGGGGGGAGGACTACTACGAGCAGTACTTC. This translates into CASSSFRGEDYYEQYF.

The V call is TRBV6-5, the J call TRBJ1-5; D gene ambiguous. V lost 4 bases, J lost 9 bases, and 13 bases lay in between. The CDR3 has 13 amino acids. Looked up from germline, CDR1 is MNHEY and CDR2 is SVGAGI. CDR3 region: CASSLSLLGPQHF. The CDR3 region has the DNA TGTGCCAGCAGTTTGTCTCTCCTAGGGCCCCAGCATTTT.

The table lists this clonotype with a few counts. The CDR3 DNA reads as TGTGCCAGCAGCTTATGGGACAGGGCGGAAGAGCAGTACTTC. This translates into CASSLWDRAEEQYF. The rearrangement joins TRBV5-5 to TRBJ2-7; 9 bases line up with TRBD1. Trimming cost V 2 bases and J 7 bases; bases outside gene matches: 7. CDR3 length: 14 residues. The germline CDR1 and CDR2 sequences are SGHKS and YYEKEE (reference sequence).

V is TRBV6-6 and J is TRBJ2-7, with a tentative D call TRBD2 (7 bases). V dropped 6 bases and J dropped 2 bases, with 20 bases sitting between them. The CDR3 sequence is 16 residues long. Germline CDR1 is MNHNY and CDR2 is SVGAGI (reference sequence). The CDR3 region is CASSDPFRGGTYEQYF. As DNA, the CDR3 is TGTGCCAGCAGCGACCCCTTTAGGGGGGGAACCTACGAGCAGTACTTC.

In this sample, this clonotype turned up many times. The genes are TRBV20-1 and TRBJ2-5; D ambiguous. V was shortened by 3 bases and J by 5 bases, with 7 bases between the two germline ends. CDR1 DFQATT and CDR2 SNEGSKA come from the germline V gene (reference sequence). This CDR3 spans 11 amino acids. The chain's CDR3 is CSASSSETQYF. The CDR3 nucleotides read TGCAGTGCTAGTTCCTCGGAGACCCAGTACTTC.

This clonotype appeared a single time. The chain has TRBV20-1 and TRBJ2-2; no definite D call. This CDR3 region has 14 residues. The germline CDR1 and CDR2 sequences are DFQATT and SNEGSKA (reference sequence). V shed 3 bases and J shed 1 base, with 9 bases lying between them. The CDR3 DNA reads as TGCAGTGCTAGTCGGGCAGGGAACACCGGGGAGCTGTTTTTT. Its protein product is CSASRAGNTGELFF.

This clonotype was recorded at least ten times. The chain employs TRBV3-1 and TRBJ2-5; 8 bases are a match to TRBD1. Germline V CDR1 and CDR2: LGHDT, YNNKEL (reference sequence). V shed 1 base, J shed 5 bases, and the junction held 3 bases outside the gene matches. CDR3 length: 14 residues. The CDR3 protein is CASSQVAGGETQYF. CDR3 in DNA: TGTGCCAGCAGCCAAGTGGCAGGGGGCGAGACCCAGTACTTC.